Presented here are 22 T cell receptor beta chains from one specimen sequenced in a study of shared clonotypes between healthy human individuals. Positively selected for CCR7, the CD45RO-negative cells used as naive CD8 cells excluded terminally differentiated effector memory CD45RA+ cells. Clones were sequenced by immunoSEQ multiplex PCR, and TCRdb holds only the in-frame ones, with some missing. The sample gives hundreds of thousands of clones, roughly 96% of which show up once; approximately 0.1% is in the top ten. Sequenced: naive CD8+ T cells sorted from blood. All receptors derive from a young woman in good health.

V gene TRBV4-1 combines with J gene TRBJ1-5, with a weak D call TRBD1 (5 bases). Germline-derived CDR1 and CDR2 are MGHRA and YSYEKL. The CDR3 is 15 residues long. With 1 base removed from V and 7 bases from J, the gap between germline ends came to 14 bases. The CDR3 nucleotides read TGCGCCAGCAGCCAAGGCCCACTAGGGACGCAGCCCCAGCATTTT. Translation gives CASSQGPLGTQPQHF.

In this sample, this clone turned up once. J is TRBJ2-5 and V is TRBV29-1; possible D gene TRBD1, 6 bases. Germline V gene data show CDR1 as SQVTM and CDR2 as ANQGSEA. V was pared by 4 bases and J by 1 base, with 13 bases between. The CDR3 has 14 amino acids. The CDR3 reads CSVVGGAFQETQYF. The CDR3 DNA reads TGCAGCGTTGTAGGGGGAGCGTTCCAAGAGACCCAGTACTTC. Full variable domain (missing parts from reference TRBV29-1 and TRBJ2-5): SAVISQKPSRDICQRGTSLTIQCQVDSQVTMMFWYRQQPGQSLTLIATANQGSEATYESGFVIDKFPISRPNLTFSTLTVSNMSPEDSSIYLCSVVGGAFQETQYFGPGTRLLVL.

CDR3 nucleotide sequence: TGTGCCAGCAGCGTAGTATGGACAGCCTCTGGGGCCAACGTCCTGACTTTC. Amino acids: CASSVVWTASGANVLTF. V and J are TRBV9 and TRBJ2-6; possible D gene TRBD1, 6 bases. Per the germline V gene, CDR1 is SGDLS and CDR2 is YYNGEE. With 0 bases removed from V and 0 bases from J, the gap between germline ends came to 10 bases. The CDR3 extends over 17 amino acids.

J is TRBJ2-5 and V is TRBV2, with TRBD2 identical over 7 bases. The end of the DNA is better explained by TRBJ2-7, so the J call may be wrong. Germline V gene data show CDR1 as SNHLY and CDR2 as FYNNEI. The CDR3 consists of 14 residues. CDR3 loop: CASSEGRGAYEQYF. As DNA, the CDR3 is TGTGCCAGCAGTGAAGGACGGGGGGCCTACGAGCAGTACTTC.

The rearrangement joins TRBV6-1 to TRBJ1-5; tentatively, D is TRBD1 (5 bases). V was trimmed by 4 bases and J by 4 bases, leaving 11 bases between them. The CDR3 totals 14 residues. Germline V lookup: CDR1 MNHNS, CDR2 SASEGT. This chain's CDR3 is CASSVRQGNQPQHF. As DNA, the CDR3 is TGTGCCAGCAGTGTTCGGCAGGGTAATCAGCCCCAGCATTTT.

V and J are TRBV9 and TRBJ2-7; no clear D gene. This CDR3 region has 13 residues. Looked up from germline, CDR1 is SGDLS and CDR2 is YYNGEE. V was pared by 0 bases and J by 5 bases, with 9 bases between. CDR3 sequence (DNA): TGTGCCAGCAGCGTAGCTAAGGGTGACGAGCAGTACTTC. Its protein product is CASSVAKGDEQYF.

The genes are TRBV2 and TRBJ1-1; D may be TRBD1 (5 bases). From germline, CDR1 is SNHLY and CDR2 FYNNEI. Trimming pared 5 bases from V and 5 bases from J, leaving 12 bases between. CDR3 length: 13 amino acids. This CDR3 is CASSLGTETEAFF. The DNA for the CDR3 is TGTGCCAGCAGTCTGGGGACGGAGACTGAAGCTTTCTTT.

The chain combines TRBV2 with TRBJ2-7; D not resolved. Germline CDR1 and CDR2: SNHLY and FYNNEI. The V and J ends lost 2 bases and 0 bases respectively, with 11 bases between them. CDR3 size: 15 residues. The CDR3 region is CASSEFGYGSYEQYF. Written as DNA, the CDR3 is TGTGCCAGCAGTGAATTTGGCTATGGCTCCTACGAGCAGTACTTC.

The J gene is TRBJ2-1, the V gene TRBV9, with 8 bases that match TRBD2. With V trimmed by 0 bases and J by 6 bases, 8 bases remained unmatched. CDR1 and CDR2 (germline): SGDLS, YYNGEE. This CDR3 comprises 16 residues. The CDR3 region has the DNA TGTGCCAGCAGCGTAGACCCGGGGGGGCCGCTCAATGAGCAGTTCTTC. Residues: CASSVDPGGPLNEQFF.

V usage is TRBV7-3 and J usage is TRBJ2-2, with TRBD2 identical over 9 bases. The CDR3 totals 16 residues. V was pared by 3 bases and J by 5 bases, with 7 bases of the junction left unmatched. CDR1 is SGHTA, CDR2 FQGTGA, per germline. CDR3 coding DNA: TGTGCCAGCAGCTTCGGACCGGGACTAGCAACCGGGGAGCTGTTTTTT. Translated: CASSFGPGLATGELFF.

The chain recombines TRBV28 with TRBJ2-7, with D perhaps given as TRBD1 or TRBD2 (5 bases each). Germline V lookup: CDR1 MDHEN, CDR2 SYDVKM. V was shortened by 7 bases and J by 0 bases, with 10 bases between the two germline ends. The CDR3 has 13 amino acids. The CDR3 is CASTGTLSYEQYF. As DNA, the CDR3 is TGTGCCAGCACCGGGACCCTCTCCTACGAGCAGTACTTC.

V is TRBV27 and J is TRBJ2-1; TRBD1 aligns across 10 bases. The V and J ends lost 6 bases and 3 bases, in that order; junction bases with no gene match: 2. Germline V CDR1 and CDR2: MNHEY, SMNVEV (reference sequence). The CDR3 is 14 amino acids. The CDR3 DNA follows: TGTGCCAGCAGGGGGGACAGGGGCTACAATGAGCAGTTCTTC. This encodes CASRGDRGYNEQFF.

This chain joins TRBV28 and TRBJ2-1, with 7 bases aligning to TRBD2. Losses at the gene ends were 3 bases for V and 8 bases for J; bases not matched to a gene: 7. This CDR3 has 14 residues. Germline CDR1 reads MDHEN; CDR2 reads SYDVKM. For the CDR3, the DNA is TGTGCCAGCAGTTTCTCCTATCTAGCGGATGAGCAGTTCTTC. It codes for CASSFSYLADEQFF.

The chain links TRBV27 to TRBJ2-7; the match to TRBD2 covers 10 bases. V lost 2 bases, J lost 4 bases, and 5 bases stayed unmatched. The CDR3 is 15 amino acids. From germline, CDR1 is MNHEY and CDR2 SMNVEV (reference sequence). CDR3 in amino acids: CASSLAPSGSYEQYF. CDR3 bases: TGTGCCAGCAGTTTAGCACCTAGCGGGAGTTACGAGCAGTACTTC.

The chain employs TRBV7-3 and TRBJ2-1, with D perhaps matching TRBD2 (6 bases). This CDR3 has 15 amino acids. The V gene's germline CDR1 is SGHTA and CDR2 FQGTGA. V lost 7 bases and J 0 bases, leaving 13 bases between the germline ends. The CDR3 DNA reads TGTGCCAGCACCGCCCCTAGCGACTCCTACAATGAGCAGTTCTTC. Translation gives CASTAPSDSYNEQFF.

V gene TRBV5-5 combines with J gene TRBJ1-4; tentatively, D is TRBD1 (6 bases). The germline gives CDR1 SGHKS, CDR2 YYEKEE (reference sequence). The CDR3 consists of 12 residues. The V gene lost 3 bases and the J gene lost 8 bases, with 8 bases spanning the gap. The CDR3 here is CASSSDREKLFF. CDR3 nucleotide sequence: TGTGCCAGCAGCTCTGACAGGGAAAAACTGTTTTTT.

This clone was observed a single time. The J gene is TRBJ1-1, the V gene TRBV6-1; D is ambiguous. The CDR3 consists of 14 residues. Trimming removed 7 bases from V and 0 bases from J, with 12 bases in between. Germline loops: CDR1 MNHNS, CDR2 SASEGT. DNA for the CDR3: TGTGCCAGCATCCGGAGGATGATGAACACTGAAGCTTTCTTT. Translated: CASIRRMMNTEAFF.

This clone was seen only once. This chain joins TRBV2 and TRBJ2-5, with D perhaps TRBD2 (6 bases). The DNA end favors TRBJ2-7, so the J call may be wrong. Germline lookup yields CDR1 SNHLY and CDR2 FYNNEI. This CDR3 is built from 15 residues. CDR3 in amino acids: CASSGREALTYEQYF. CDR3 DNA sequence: TGTGCCAGCAGCGGGCGGGAAGCGTTAACCTACGAGCAGTACTTC.

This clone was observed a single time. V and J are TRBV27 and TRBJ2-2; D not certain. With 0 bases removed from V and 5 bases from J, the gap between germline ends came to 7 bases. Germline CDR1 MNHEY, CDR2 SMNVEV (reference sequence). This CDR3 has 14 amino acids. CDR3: CASSLSTRTGELFF. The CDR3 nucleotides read TGTGCCAGCAGTTTATCGACAAGGACCGGGGAGCTGTTTTTT.

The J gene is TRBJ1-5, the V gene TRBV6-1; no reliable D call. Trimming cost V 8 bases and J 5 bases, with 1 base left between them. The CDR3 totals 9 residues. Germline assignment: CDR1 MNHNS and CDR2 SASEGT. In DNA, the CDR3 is TGTGCCAGCCATCAGCCCCAGCATTTT. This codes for CASHQPQHF.

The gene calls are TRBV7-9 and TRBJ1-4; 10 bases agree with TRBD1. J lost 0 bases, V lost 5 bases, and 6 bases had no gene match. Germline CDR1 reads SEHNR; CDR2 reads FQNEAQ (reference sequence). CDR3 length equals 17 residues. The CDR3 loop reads CASSLGQGLSTNEKLFF. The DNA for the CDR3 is TGTGCCAGCAGCCTGGGACAGGGGCTGTCAACTAATGAAAAACTGTTTTTT.

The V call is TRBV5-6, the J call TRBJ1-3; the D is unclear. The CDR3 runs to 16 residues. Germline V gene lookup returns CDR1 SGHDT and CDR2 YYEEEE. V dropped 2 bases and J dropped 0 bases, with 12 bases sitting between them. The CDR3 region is CASSFGDPSSGNTIYF. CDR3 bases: TGTGCCAGCAGCTTCGGGGATCCTAGCTCTGGAAACACCATATATTTT.